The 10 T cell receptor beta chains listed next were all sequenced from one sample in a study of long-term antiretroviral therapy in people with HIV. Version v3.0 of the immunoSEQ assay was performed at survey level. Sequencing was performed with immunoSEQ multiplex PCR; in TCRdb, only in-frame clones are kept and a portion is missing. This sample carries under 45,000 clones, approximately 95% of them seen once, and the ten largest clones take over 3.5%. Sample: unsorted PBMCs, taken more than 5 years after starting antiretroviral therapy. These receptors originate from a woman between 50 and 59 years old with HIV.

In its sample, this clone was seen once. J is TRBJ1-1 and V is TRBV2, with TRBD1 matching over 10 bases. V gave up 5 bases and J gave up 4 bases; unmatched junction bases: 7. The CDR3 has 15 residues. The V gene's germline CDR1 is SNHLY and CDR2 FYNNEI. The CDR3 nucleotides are TGTGCCAGCAGTACACGGACAGGGGGTAGCACTGAAGCTTTCTTT. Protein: CASSTRTGGSTEAFF.

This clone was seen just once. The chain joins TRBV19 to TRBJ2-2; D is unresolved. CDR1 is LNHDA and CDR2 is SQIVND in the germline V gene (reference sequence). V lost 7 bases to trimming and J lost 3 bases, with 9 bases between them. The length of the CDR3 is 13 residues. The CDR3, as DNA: TGTGCCAGTACCCCAAGGTACACCGGGGAGCTGTTTTTT. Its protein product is CASTPRYTGELFF.

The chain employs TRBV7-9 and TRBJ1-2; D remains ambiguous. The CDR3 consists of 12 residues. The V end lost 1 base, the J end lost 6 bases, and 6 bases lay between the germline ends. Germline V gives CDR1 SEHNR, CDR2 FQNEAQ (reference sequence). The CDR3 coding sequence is TGTGCCAGCAGCTTAGGTGGGGATGGCTACACCTTC. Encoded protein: CASSLGGDGYTF.

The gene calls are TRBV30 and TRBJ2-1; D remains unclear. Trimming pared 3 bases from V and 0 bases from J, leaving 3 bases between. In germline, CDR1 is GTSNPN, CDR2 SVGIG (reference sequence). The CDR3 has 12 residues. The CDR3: CAWSPSYNEQFF. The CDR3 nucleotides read TGTGCCTGGAGCCCCTCCTACAATGAGCAGTTCTTC.

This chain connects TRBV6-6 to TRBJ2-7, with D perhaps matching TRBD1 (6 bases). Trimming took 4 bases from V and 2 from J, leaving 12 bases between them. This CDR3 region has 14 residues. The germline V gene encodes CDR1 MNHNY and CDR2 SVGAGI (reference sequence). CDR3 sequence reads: CASSWRQEPYEQYF. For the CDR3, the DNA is TGTGCCAGCAGTTGGAGACAGGAGCCCTACGAGCAGTACTTC.

CDR3 DNA: TGCGCCAGCAGCTTCGGCGGACACACTGAAGCTTTCTTT. It encodes CASSFGGHTEAFF. The gene calls are TRBV5-1 and TRBJ1-1, with unresolved D. The V and J ends lost 2 bases and 3 bases respectively, with 8 bases between them. Looked up from germline, CDR1 is SGHRS and CDR2 is YFSETQ. CDR3 length equals 13 residues. Combining the CDR3 with reference TRBV5-1 and TRBJ1-1 gives the whole variable domain KAGVTQTPRYLIKTRGQQVTLSCSPISGHRSVSWYQQTPGQGLQFLFEYFSETQRNKGNFPGRFSGRQFSNSRSEMNVSTLELGDSALYLCASSFGGHTEAFFGQGTRLTVV.

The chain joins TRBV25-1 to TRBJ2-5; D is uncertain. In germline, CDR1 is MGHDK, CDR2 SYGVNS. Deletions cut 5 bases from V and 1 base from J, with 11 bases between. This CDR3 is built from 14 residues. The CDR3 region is CASSSPGFQETQYF. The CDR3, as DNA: TGTGCCAGCAGTTCGCCAGGCTTCCAAGAGACCCAGTACTTC. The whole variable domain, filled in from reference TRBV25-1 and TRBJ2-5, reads EADIYQTPRYLVIGTGKKITLECSQTMGHDKMYWYQQDPGMELHLIHYSYGVNSTEKGDLSSESTVSRIRTEHFPLTLESARPSHTSQYLCASSSPGFQETQYFGPGTRLLVL.

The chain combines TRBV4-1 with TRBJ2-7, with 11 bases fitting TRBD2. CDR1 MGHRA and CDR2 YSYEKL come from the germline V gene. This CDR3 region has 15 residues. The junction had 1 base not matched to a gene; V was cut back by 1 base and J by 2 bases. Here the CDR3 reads CASSQVTSGAYEQYF. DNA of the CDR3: TGCGCCAGCAGCCAAGTGACTAGCGGGGCCTACGAGCAGTACTTC.

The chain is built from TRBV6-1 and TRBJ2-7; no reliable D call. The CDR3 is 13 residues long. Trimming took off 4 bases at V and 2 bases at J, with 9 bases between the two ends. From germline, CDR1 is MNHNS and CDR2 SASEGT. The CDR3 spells CASSVLGTYEQYF. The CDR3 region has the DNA TGTGCCAGCAGTGTATTGGGGACCTACGAGCAGTACTTC.

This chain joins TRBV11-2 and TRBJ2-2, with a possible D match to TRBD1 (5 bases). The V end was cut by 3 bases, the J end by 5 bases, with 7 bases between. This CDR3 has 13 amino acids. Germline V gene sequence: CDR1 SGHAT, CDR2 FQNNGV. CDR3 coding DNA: TGTGCCAGCAGCTTGACAGAGACCGGGGAGCTGTTTTTT. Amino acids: CASSLTETGELFF.